This TCR beta chain stems from a study of CD8+CD57+ T cells in acquired aplastic anemia. Overall study context: Isolated CD4+ and CD8+ cells, once sorted, yielded DNA averaging about 3.2 ug. Broader study findings: The same twenty-nine CD8+ CDR3 sequences occurred in patients and in controls.

Germline CDR1 is SGHVS and CDR2 is FNYEAQ. Trimming shortened V by 1 base and J by 9 bases, and 7 bases separated the two germline ends. The CDR3 runs 13 residues. Selection for sequencing was limited to patients who had shown CD8+CD57+ cell expansion by flow cytometry. Acquired aplastic anemia of severe grade affected all patients. No therapy had been given to the patients at the time of blood sampling. This clonotype was seen only a few times. Its target is not known. Genomic DNA constituted the template upon which TCR beta VDJ and CDR3 profiling was performed. TCRdb re-called the reads through MiXCR, storing one row per CDR3 protein. The sample lists over 150,000 distinct CDR3 sequences, 48% occurring once.

Material: sorted CD4+, CD8+, or CD8+CD57+ T cells (not recorded which) from PBMCs. This clonotype was obtained from a human donor with aplastic anemia. The gene calls are TRBV7-6 and TRBJ1-6; the D is unclear. DNA of the CDR3: TGTGCCAGCAGCTTAGGTTTCGGTTCACCCCTCCACTTT. Encoded protein: CASSLGFGSPLHF.